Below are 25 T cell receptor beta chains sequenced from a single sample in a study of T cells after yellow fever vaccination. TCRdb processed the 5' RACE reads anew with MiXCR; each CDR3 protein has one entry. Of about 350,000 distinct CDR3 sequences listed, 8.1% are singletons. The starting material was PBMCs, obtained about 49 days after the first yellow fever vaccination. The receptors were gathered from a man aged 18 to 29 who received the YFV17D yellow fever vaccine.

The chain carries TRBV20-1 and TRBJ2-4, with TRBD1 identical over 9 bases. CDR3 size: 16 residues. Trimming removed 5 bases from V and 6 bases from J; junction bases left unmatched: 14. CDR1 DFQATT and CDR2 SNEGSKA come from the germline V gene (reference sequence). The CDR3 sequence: CSAGTLQGAIGNIQYF. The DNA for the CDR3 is TGCAGTGCTGGAACGTTACAGGGGGCGATCGGAAACATTCAGTACTTC.

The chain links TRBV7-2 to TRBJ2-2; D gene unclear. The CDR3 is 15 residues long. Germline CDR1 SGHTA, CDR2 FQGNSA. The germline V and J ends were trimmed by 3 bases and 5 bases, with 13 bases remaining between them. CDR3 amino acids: CASSFQPAATGELFF. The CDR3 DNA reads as TGTGCCAGCAGCTTTCAGCCGGCCGCGACCGGGGAGCTGTTTTTT.

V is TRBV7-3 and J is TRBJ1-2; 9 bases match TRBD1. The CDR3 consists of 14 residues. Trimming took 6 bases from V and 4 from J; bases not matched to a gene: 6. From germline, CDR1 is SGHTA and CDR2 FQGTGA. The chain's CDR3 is CASSRDRDGYGYTF. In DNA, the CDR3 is TGTGCCAGCAGTCGGGACAGGGACGGCTATGGCTACACCTTC. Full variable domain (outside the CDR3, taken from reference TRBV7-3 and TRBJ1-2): GAGVSQTPSNKVTEKGKYVELRCDPISGHTALYWYRQSLGQGPEFLIYFQGTGAADDSGLPNDRFFAVRPEGSVSTLKIQRTERGDSAVYLCASSRDRDGYGYTFGSGTRLTVV.

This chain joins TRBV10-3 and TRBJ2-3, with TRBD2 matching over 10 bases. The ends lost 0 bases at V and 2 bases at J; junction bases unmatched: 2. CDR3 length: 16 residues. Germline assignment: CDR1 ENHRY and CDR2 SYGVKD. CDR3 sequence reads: CAISESTSGATDTQYF. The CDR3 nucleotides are TGTGCCATCAGTGAGTCAACTAGCGGGGCCACAGATACGCAGTATTTT.

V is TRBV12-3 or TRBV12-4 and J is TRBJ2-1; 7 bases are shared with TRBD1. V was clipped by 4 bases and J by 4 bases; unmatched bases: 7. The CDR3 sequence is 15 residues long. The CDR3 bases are TGTGCCAGCAGTTACGACCTGACAGGGTACAATGAGCAGTTCTTC. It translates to CASSYDLTGYNEQFF.

The CDR3 is CSARELLSPLHF. The CDR3 DNA reads as TGCAGTGCTAGAGAGCTCCTTTCACCCCTCCACTTT. The V call is TRBV20-1, the J call TRBJ1-6; D is unclear. Trimming removed 0 bases from V and 9 bases from J, with 6 bases in between. CDR1 is DFQATT, CDR2 SNEGSKA, per germline (reference sequence). This CDR3 spans 12 amino acids.

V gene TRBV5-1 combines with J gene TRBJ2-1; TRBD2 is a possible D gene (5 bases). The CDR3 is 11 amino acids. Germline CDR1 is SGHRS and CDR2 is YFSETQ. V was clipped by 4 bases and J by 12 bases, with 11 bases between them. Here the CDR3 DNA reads TGCGCCAGCAGCGTAGACTACCGGCAGTTCTTC. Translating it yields CASSVDYRQFF.

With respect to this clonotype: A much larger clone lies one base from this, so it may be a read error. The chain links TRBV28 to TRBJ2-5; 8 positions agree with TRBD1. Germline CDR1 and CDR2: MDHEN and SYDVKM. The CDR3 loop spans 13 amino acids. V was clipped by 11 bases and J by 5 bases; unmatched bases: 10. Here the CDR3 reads CAASRDRRETQYF. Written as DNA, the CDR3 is TGTGCCGCGAGCAGGGACAGGCGGGAGACCCAGTACTTC.

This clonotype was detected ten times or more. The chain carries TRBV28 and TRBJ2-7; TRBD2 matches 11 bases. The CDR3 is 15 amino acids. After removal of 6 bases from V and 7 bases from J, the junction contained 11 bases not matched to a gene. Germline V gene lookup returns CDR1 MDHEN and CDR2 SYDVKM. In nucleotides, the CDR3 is TGTGCCAGCAGGGGCTCGGGACTAGCGGTGGGGGAGCAGTACGTC. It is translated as CASRGSGLAVGEQYV.

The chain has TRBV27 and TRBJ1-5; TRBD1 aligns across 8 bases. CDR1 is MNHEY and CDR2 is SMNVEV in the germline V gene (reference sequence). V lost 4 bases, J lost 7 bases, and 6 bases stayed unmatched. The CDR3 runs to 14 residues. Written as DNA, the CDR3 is TGTGCCAGCAGTTGGACAGGGCTTCAGCAGCCCCAGCATTTT. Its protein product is CASSWTGLQQPQHF.

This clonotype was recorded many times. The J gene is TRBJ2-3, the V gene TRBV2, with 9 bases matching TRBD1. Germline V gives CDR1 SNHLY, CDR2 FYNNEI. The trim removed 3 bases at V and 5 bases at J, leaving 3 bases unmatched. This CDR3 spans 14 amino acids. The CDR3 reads CASSDGTGRDTQYF. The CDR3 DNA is TGTGCCAGCAGTGACGGGACAGGGAGAGATACGCAGTATTTT.

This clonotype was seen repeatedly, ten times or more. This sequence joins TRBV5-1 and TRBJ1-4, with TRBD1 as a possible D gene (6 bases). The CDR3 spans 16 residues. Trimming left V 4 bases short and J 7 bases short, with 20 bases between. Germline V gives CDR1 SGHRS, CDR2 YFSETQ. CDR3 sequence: CASSPSHTGNSEKLFF. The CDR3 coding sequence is TGCGCCAGCAGCCCTAGCCACACAGGGAACAGTGAAAAACTGTTTTTT.

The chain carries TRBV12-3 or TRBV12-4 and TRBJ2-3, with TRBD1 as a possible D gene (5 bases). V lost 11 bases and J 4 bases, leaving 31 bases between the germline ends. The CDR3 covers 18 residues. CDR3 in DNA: TGTGCCTTCTGTTTAGGGGTCTTTCGTGGTACGTTGGCAGATACGCAGTATTTT. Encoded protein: CAFCLGVFRGTLADTQYF.

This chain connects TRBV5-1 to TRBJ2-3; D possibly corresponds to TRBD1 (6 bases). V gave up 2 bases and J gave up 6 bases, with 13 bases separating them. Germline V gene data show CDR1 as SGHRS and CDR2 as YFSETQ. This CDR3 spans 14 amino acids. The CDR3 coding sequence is TGCGCCAGCAGCTTTCTACAGGGTTCGGATACGCAGTATTTT. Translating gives CASSFLQGSDTQYF. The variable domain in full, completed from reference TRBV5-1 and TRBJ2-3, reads KAGVTQTPRYLIKTRGQQVTLSCSPISGHRSVSWYQQTPGQGLQFLFEYFSETQRNKGNFPGRFSGRQFSNSRSEMNVSTLELGDSALYLCASSFLQGSDTQYFGPGTRLTVL.

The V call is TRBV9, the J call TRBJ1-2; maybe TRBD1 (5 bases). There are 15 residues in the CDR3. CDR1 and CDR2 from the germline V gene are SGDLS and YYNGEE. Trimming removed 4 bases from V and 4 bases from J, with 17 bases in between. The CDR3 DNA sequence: TGTGCCAGCAGCAGCCAGGGAGAGCTTGTCTATGGCTACACCTTC. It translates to CASSSQGELVYGYTF.

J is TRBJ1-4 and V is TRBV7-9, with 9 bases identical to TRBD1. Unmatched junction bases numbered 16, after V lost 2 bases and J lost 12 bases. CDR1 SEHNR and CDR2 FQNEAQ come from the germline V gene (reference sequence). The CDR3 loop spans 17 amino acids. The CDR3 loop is CASSLPLTDRGVRELFF. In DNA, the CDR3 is TGTGCCAGCAGCTTACCTTTAACGGACAGGGGAGTACGCGAACTGTTTTTT.

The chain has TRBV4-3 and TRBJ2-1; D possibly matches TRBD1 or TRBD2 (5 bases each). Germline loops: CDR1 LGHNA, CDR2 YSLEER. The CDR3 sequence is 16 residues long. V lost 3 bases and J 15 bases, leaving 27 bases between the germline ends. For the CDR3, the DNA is TGCGCCAGCAGCCAGGGGAAGATCCGGGACCGAAACCGTGGGTTCTTC. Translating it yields CASSQGKIRDRNRGFF.

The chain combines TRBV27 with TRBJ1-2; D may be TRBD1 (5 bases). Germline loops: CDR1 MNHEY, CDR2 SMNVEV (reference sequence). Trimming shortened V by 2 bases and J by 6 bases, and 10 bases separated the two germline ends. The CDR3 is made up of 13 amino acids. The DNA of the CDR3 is TGTGCCAGCAGTTTACTAACAGGCCATGGCTACACCTTC. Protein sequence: CASSLLTGHGYTF.

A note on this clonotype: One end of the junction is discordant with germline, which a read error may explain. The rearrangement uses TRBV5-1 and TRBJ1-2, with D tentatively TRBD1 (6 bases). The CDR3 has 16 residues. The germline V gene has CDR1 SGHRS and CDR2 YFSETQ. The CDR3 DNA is TGCGCCAGCAGCTTCGACAGGCCCCTTGCTAACCATGGCTACACCTTC. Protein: CASSFDRPLANHGYTF.

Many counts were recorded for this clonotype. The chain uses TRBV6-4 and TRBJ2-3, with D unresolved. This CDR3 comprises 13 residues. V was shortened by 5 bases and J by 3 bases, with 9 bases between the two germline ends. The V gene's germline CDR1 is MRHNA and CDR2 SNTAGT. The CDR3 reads CASSQRDTDTQYF. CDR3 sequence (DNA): TGTGCCAGCAGTCAAAGGGATACAGATACGCAGTATTTT.

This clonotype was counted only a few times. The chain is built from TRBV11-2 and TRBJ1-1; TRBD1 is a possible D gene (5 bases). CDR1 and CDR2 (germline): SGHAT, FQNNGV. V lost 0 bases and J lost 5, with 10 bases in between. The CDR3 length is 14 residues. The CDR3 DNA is TGTGCCAGCAGCTTAGATCCAGGGCAGACTGAAGCTTTCTTT. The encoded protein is CASSLDPGQTEAFF.

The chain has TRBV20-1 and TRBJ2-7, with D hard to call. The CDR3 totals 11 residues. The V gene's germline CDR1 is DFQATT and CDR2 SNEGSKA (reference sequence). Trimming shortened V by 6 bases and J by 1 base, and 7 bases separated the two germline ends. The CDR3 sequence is CSARSSYEQYV. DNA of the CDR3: TGCAGTGCACGCAGTTCCTACGAGCAGTACGTC.

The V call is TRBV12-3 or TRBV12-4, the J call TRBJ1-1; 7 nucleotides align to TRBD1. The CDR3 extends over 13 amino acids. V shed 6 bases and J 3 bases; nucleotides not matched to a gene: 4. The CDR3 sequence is CASSPGTDTEAFF. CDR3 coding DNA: TGTGCCAGCAGCCCCGGGACAGACACTGAAGCTTTCTTT.

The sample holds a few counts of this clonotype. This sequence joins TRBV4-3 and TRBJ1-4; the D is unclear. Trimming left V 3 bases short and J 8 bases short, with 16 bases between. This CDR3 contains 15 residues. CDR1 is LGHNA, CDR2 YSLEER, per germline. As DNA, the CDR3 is TGCGCCAGCAGCCAGGGAGGAGGTGGCGGGGAAAAACTGTTTTTT. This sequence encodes CASSQGGGGGEKLFF.

The CDR3 sequence: CASSEANRGYNSPLHF. In DNA form, the CDR3 reads TGTGCCAGCAGTGAAGCAAACAGGGGTTACAATTCACCCCTCCACTTT. This chain connects TRBV6-1 to TRBJ1-6; the match to TRBD1 covers 7 bases. Trimming at V came to 0 bases and at J to 7 bases, leaving 6 bases not matched to a gene. Germline V gives CDR1 MNHNS, CDR2 SASEGT. This CDR3 has 16 residues.